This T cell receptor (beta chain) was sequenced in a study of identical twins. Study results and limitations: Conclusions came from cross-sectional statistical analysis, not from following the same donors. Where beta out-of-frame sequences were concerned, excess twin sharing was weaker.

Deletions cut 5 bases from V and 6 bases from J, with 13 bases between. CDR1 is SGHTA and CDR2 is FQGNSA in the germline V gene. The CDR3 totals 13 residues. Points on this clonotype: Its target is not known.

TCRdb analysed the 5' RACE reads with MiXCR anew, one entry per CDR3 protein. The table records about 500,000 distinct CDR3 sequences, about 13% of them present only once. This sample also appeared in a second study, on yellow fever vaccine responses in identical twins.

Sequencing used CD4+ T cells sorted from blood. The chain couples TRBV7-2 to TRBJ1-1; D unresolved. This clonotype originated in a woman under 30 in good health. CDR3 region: CASSPTGLAEAFF. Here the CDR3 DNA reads TGTGCCAGCAGCCCAACGGGGTTGGCTGAAGCTTTCTTT.